These T cell receptor beta chains were read from a single sample in a study of shared clonotypes between healthy human individuals. Libraries were prepared by immunoSEQ multiplex PCR; TCRdb keeps only in-frame clonotypes and omits some of them. The repertoire holds roughly 2.1 million clones, with about 92% as singletons. The specimen was naive CD8+ T cells from PBMCs. The receptors originated from a young man in good health. Some clones in this sample may be carry-over from other donors' samples. The CDR3 runs from the conserved cysteine through the conserved F or W. The D gene is left open where the match is weak. The size of a clone is reported for some rows only, either as once, few or many, or as a class for expanded clones.

v_call	j_call	d_call	cdr3_length	clone_size	cdr3_nt	cdr3_aa
TRBV4-1	TRBJ1-1	-	15	-	TGCGCCAGCAGCCGTAGACTGGGGGGGGACACTGAAGCTTTCTTT	CASSRRLGGDTEAFF
TRBV28	TRBJ1-6	-	17	-	TGTGCCAGCAGTTCCCCCAGTAGGGGATCTTATAATTCACCCCTCCACTTT	CASSSPSRGSYNSPLHF
TRBV7-9	TRBJ2-2	TRBD1	19	once	TGTGCCAGCAGCTTAGCAATCGGGACAGGGGGCCAAAACACCGGGGAGCTGTTTTTT	CASSLAIGTGGQNTGELFF
TRBV27	TRBJ2-1	TRBD2	15	-	TGTGCCAGCAGTTCGGGACTAACGACCTACAATGAGCAGTTCTTC	CASSSGLTTYNEQFF
TRBV7-6	TRBJ1-1	-	12	-	TGTGCCAGCAGCCCCTTGGGTGAACGCGTAGTCTTT	CASSPLGERVVF
TRBV7-9	TRBJ2-1	-	14	once	TGTGCCAGCAGCTTAGTAAGGGGTGGGAATGAGCAGTTCTTC	CASSLVRGGNEQFF
TRBV7-9	TRBJ1-2	TRBD1	15	once	TGTGCCAGCAGCGCAGACAGGGATCCTAACTATGGCTACACCTTC	CASSADRDPNYGYTF
TRBV27	TRBJ1-2	-	15	-	TGTGCCAGCAGTTTATCGATTCTGACGGCCCATGGCTACACCTTC	CASSLSILTAHGYTF
TRBV7-8	TRBJ1-5	-	15	-	TGTGCCAGCAGCTTATTCGGCTATAGCAATCAGCCCCAGCATTTT	CASSLFGYSNQPQHF
TRBV5-5	TRBJ2-7	-	14	-	TGTGCCAGCACCATTGTACAAGGCGGATACGAGCAGTACTTC	CASTIVQGGYEQYF
TRBV19	TRBJ2-1	-	10	-	TGTGCCAGTAGTATCAATGAGCAGTTCTTC	CASSINEQFF
TRBV10-3	TRBJ1-1	-	13	-	TGTGCCATCAGTGAGGGGGGGTACACTGAAGCTTTCTTT	CAISEGGYTEAFF
TRBV29-1	TRBJ2-7	TRBD1	13	-	TGCAGCGTACCGGGACAGGGGCCCTACGAGCAGTACTTC	CSVPGQGPYEQYF
TRBV9	TRBJ1-5	TRBD1	16	-	TGTGCCAGCAGATGTTCGGACAGGGAGCTCAATCAGCCCCAGCATTTT	CASRCSDRELNQPQHF
TRBV2	TRBJ2-7	TRBD2	14	once	TGTGCCAGTCTTCGGGGCGGGAGGGCCTACGAGCAGTACTTC	CASLRGGRAYEQYF
TRBV5-4	TRBJ2-1	-	15	-	TGTGCCAGCAGCTCCCAGGCGCTACCCTACAATGAGCAGTTCTTC	CASSSQALPYNEQFF
TRBV7-9	TRBJ2-1	TRBD2	16	-	TGTGCCAGCAGCTTACTAGCGGGAGGGTCCTACAATGAGCAGTTCTTC	CASSLLAGGSYNEQFF
TRBV5-1	TRBJ2-5	-	15	-	TGCGCCAGCAGCGGACCGGGACACCGCCAAGAGACCCAGTACTTC	CASSGPGHRQETQYF
TRBV30	TRBJ2-7	-	12	once	TGTGCCTGGAGTGTAATGTTATACGAGCAGTACTTC	CAWSVMLYEQYF
TRBV5-6	TRBJ1-1	TRBD1	14	-	TGTGCCAGCAGCAGGACAGGAGACAACACTGAAGCTTTCTTT	CASSRTGDNTEAFF
TRBV9	TRBJ1-2	-	16	-	TGTGCCAGCAGCGTAGGGAGACAGGACGCTAACTATGGCTACACCTTC	CASSVGRQDANYGYTF
TRBV6-1	TRBJ1-2	TRBD1	16	-	TGTGCCAGCAGTGGCCGGACAGGGGGCTTGGTCTATGGCTACACCTTC	CASSGRTGGLVYGYTF
TRBV9	TRBJ1-1	TRBD1	13	-	TGTGCCAGCAGCCAGGGGGCTAACACTGAAGCTTTCTTT	CASSQGANTEAFF
TRBV6-5	TRBJ2-2	-	15	-	TGTGCCAGCAGTTACGGGAACCCCTACACCGGGGAGCTGTTTTTT	CASSYGNPYTGELFF
TRBV5-8	TRBJ2-5	-	13	-	TGTGCCAGCAGCCAACGGGTCGGAGAGACCCAGTACTTC	CASSQRVGETQYF
TRBV11-3	TRBJ2-2	TRBD1	14	-	TGTGCCAGCAGCGCGGACAGGGTCCCCGGGGAGCTGTTTTTT	CASSADRVPGELFF
TRBV5-6	TRBJ2-1	-	14	-	TGTGCCAGCAGCTTGGCTAAACCCCAGGACCAGCAGTTCTTC	CASSLAKPQDQQFF
TRBV15	TRBJ2-1	TRBD2	13	once	TGTGCCACCAGCCAGTGGGGGAGGGACGAGCAGTTCTTC	CATSQWGRDEQFF
TRBV29-1	TRBJ2-5	-	9	-	TGCAGCGTTCCTGAGACCCAGTACTTC	CSVPETQYF
TRBV28	TRBJ2-7	TRBD1	14	-	TGTGCCAGCAGCCTAGACAGGGCCGACTACGAGCAGTACTTC	CASSLDRADYEQYF
TRBV20-1	TRBJ2-7	-	11	-	TGCAGACCGCGGGGAGTGGGTCCTGGGCACTTC	CRPRGVGPGHF
TRBV7-9	TRBJ1-4	-	13	-	TGTGCCAGCAGGTCTCCTGGGGGTGAAAAACTGTTTTTT	CASRSPGGEKLFF
TRBV7-3	TRBJ2-3	TRBD2	15	-	TGTGCCAGCAGCCAAACGGGCGGGAGAGCAGATACGCAGTATTTT	CASSQTGGRADTQYF
TRBV19	TRBJ2-1	-	14	-	TGTGCCAGTAGTCGAGGCGGGATTAGGAATGAGCAGTTCTTC	CASSRGGIRNEQFF
TRBV7-9	TRBJ1-4	TRBD1	17	-	TGTGCCAGCAGCCCGACCCTCCGACAGGGCGCTAATGAAAAACTGTTTTTT	CASSPTLRQGANEKLFF